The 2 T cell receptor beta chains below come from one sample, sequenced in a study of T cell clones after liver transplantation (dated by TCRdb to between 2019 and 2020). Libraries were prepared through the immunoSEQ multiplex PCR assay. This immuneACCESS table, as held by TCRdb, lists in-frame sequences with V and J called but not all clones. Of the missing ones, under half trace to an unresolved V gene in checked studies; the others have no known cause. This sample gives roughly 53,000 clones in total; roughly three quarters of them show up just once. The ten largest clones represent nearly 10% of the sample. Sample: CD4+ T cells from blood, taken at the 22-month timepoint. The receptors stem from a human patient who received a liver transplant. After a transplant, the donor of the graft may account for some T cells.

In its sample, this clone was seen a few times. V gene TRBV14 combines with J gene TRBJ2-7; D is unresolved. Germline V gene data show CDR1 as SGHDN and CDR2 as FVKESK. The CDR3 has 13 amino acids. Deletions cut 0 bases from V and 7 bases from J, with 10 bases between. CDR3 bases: TGTGCCAGCAGCCAAGAAAGCAGTAGAGAGCAGTACTTC. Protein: CASSQESSREQYF.

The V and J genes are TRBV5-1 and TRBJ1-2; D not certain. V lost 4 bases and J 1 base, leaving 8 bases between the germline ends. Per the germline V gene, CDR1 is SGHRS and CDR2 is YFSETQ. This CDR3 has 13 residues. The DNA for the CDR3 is TGCGCCAGCAGCATAGAAGATAACTATGGCTACACCTTC. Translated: CASSIEDNYGYTF.